This T cell receptor (beta chain) was identified in a study of low-dose radiotherapy and immunotherapy resistance in tumors. For the study at large: Intravenous administration to patients comprised nivolumab at 240 mg every two weeks and ipilimumab at 1 mg/kg every six weeks. Intravenous cyclophosphamide 200 mg/m2 was given every two weeks, one day before radiation and immunotherapy.

Both TCRalpha and TCRbeta chains were reverse transcribed with V-gene-specific primers. With a V-primer adapter and a constant-region primer, TCRs were amplified for roughly 21 PCR cycles. In vitro transcription amplified isolated mRNA. Each CDR3 protein gets one entry after TCRdb re-called the reads with MiXCR. The table has tens of thousands of distinct CDR3 sequences, roughly a tenth seen once. Time point meaning: before trial treatment. Enrollment required an advanced solid tumor negative for tumor-infiltrating lymphocytes. Trimming cost V 3 bases and J 5 bases; bases outside gene matches: 2. CDR1 is GTSNPN, CDR2 SVGIG, per germline (reference sequence). The CDR3 length is 12 residues.

This receptor was obtained from a male donor with prostate cancer. Source: PBMCs, taken before treatment. The rearrangement joins TRBV30 to TRBJ1-1; 8 bases line up with TRBD1. The CDR3 bases are TGTGCCTGGAGCCGACAGGGGACTGAAGCTTTCTTT. Encoded protein: CAWSRQGTEAFF.